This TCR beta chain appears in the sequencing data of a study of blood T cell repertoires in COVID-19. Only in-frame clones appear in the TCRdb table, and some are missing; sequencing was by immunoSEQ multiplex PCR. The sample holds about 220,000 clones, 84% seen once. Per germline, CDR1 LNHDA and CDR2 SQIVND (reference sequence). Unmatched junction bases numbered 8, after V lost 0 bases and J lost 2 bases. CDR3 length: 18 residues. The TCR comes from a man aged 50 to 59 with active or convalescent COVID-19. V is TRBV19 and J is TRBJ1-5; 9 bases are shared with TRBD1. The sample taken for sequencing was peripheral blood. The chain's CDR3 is CASSIDPPRQGGNQPQHF. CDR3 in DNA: TGTGCCAGTAGTATAGACCCCCCTAGACAGGGGGGCAATCAGCCCCAGCATTTT.